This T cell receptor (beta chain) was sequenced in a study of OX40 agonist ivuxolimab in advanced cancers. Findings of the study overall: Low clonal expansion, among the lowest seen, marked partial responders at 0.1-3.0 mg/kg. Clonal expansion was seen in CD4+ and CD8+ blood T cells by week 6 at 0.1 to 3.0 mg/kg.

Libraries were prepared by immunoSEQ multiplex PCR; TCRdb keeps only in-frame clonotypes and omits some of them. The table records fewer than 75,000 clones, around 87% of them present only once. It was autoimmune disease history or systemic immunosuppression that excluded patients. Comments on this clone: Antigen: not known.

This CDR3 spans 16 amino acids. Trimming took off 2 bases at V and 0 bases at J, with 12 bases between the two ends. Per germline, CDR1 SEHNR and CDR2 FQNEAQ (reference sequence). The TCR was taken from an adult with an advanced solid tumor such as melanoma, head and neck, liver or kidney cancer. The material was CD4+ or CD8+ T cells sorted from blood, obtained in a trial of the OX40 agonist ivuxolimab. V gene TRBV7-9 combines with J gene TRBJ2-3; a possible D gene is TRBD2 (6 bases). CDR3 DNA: TGTGCCAGCAGCTTATATCAAGGAGGGAGCACAGATACGCAGTATTTT. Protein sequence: CASSLYQGGSTDTQYF.